This entry lists 2 T cell receptor beta chains sequenced from one sample in a study of beta chain features in type 1 diabetes. Overall study findings and caveats: TCRB CDR3s from Type 1 diabetes patients were moderately but significantly shorter in all four CD4+ subsets.

These receptors have no known antigen. Since all of the isolated RNA was reverse transcribed, expressed TCRB transcripts were what got sequenced. TCRdb's table, derived via immunoSEQ multiplex PCR, lists solely in-frame clones and lacks some. The sample yields about 640,000 clones, roughly 12% seen once. The source material was naive CD4+ T cells from blood. Every receptor here comes from a man in his thirties or forties with type 1 diabetes.

This clone was observed a handful of times. The chain combines TRBV7-2 with TRBJ2-1; 7 bases align to TRBD2. The CDR3 totals 14 residues. The ends lost 5 bases at V and 4 bases at J; junction bases unmatched: 5. The germline CDR1 and CDR2 sequences are SGHTA and FQGNSA. CDR3 coding DNA: TGTGCCAGCAGCGCGTCTAGCGGTTACAATGAGCAGTTCTTC. Amino acid sequence: CASSASSGYNEQFF.

This clone has only a few counts. The rearrangement links TRBV29-1 to TRBJ1-1; D may be TRBD1 (5 bases). This CDR3 is built from 13 residues. V was pared by 6 bases and J by 0 bases, with 11 bases between. Germline CDR1 reads SQVTM; CDR2 reads ANQGSEA. Written as DNA, the CDR3 is TGCAGCGTCATGACAGCCCTGAACACTGAAGCTTTCTTT. Its translation: CSVMTALNTEAFF.